This TCR beta chain stems from a study of response to subunit inactivated influenza vaccine. Study-wide results and caveats: The authors proposed limited new T cell recruitment per seasonal influenza vaccination.

For this clonotype: The target antigen is unknown.

TCRdb re-called the RT-PCR reads through MiXCR, storing one row per CDR3 protein. The sample has 650,000 to 800,000 distinct CDR3 sequences; about 18% are singletons. The sequenced sample was PBMCs from blood, obtained roughly 5 days after vaccination. The sequence came from a man aged 45-60 years who received an inactivated influenza vaccine.

The chain's CDR3 is CASTSSGGSSYNEQFF. The CDR3 nucleotides are TGTGCCAGCACTTCCTCAGGGGGCAGCTCCTACAATGAGCAGTTCTTC. The chain links TRBV27 to TRBJ2-1; 8 positions match TRBD1. Germline CDR1 reads MNHEY; CDR2 reads SMNVEV (reference sequence). The CDR3 covers 16 residues. V was pared by 7 bases and J by 0 bases, with 8 bases of the junction left unmatched.